This entry concerns a single T cell receptor (beta chain). This specimen belongs to a study of PD-1 blockade in mismatch repair-deficient tumors. About the study: Enrolled about 2013-2017, patients had progressing, pretreated mismatch repair-deficient cancers of about a dozen types.

V was cut by 6 bases and J by 5 bases, with 17 bases left in between. The CDR3 loop spans 14 amino acids. From germline, CDR1 is SGHNT and CDR2 YENEEA. Sequencing used immunoSEQ multiplex PCR; TCRdb keeps in-frame clones, though not all of them. The data contain about 100,000 clones, 70% to 85% of them singletons. Source: peripheral blood, taken 35 to 37 weeks after starting pembrolizumab. The clonotype was recovered from an adult with mismatch repair-deficient cancer. V is TRBV11-3 and J is TRBJ2-7; D possibly uses TRBD1 or TRBD2 (5 bases each). The CDR3 DNA reads as TGTGCCAGCAGTTTGGGACCCCCGAGGGACGAGCAGTACTTC. This translates into CASSLGPPRDEQYF.